A few counts support the clone carrying this T cell receptor beta chain. Its antigen is undetermined. Assay used: immunoSEQ multiplex PCR; TCRdb lists only in-frame clones, some missing. Found here are around 53,000 clones, approximately 85% of them singletons; the top ten hold roughly a fifth. This record comes from a study of T cell responses to AZD1222 COVID-19 vaccine. Study findings and constraints: With two AZD1222 doses given, Spike-specific TCR breadth and depth both rose. Females made up more of the donors, who were largely white British, and clonal diversity may have come out too low. In all cases, repertoires were sampled only after the peak T cell response. Nearly half of unique spike-specific TCRs reportedly avoided B.1.351 and B.1.1.7 mutated regions.

The germline V gene has CDR1 MGHRA and CDR2 YSYEKL. This CDR3 is built from 15 residues. The germline V and J ends were trimmed by 0 bases and 0 bases, with 9 bases remaining between them. The V and J genes are TRBV4-1 and TRBJ2-7; weak D call: TRBD1 (5 bases). Sequenced material: peripheral blood, taken on day 0 of MenACWY control vaccination. The sequence was obtained from an adult in good health. This CDR3 is CASSQEYRSSYEQYF. The CDR3 DNA follows: TGCGCCAGCAGCCAAGAATACAGGAGCTCCTACGAGCAGTACTTC.